This T cell receptor (beta chain) was retrieved from a study of vaccination and CD4 T cells after COVID-19. Cultured CD4+ T-cell DNA underwent Oncomine TCR Beta short-read sequencing. TCRdb called the PCR reads again in MiXCR, with one record for every CDR3 protein. The table includes about 12,000 distinct CDR3 sequences, roughly 45% detected once. This clonotype was seen a handful of times. Its specificity is unknown. Indicated treatment: approximately 10-day PBMC culture with coronavirus spike peptide pools or control peptides (ViraFEST assay). The CDR3 runs 15 residues. Germline V gene lookup returns CDR1 DFQATT and CDR2 SNEGSKA (reference sequence). After removal of 1 base from V and 8 bases from J, the junction contained 10 bases not matched to a gene.

This chain connects TRBV20-1 to TRBJ2-3; 9 bases line up with TRBD2. The sequence was collected from a human donor who had recovered from COVID-19. Sequenced: CD4+ T cells from blood, cultured in vitro. In DNA, the CDR3 is TGCAGTGCTAGAGGACTAGCGGAGGGGGGATTTACGCAGTATTTT. Translated: CSARGLAEGGFTQYF.